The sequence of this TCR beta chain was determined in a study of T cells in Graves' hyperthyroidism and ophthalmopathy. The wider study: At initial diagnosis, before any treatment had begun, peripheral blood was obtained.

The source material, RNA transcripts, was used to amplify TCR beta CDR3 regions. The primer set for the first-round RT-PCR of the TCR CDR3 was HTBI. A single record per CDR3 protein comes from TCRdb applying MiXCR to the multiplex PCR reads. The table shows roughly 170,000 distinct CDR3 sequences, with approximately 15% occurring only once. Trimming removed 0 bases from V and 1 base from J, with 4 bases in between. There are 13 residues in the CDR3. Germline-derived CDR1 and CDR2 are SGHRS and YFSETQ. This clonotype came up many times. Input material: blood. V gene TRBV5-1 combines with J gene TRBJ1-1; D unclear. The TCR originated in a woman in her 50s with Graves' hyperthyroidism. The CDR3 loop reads CASSLGANTEAFF. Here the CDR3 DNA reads TGCGCCAGCAGCTTGGGGGCGAACACTGAAGCTTTCTTT.